The rows below give T cell receptor beta chains drawn from one sample of a study of T cell repertoires in cytomegalovirus infection. These receptors are not linked to any known antigen. From the reads, TCRdb called clonotypes with MiXCR, one entry per CDR3 protein. Of tens of thousands of distinct CDR3 sequences listed, around half are singletons. Material: CD8+ T cells from cultured PBMCs, obtained from culture after CMV antigen stimulation. The source of these receptors is a human donor in good health (CMV status not recorded). Some clones in this sample may be carry-over from other donors' samples. CDR3s leave out the opening cysteine and the closing phenylalanine or tryptophan.

v_gene: TRBV4-1
j_gene: TRBJ2-2
CDR3aa: ASSQGGGGTNTGELF

v_gene: TRBV6-1
j_gene: TRBJ1-1
CDR3aa: ASSTRQVGNTEAF

v_gene: TRBV7-9
j_gene: TRBJ2-7
CDR3aa: ATASLLGEQY

v_gene: TRBV9
j_gene: TRBJ2-3
CDR3aa: ASSRASGTDTQY

v_gene: TRBV7-3
j_gene: TRBJ2-2
CDR3aa: ASSSVGGTASNTGELF

v_gene: TRBV28
j_gene: TRBJ1-1
CDR3aa: ASSFGTHTEAF

v_gene: TRBV14
j_gene: TRBJ1-1
CDR3aa: ASSLTGNAEAF

v_gene: TRBV7-9
j_gene: TRBJ2-2
CDR3aa: ASSPTPGQATGELF

v_gene: TRBV4-1
j_gene: TRBJ1-6
CDR3aa: ASSSVEGAYSPLH

v_gene: TRBV20-1
j_gene: TRBJ1-1
CDR3aa: SARENTEAF

v_gene: TRBV7-9
j_gene: TRBJ2-2
CDR3aa: ASSSLAGVNTGELF

v_gene: TRBV4-1
j_gene: TRBJ2-7
CDR3aa: ASSQDYSAVYEQY

v_gene: TRBV5-1
j_gene: TRBJ1-2
CDR3aa: TSRSGTGINYGYT

v_gene: TRBV5-4
j_gene: TRBJ1-2
CDR3aa: ASSSEQRGLGYT